This T cell receptor (beta chain) was captured in a study of high-grade serous ovarian cancer treatment subgroups. Turning to the study itself: Each sample yielded on average roughly 8,200 unique TCR beta rearrangements from about 15,000 reads. Study-wide points: Same-patient tumor repertoires overlapped at roughly 0.11 to 0.79; different patients barely overlapped. These tumor repertoires lack spatial information from bulk sequencing. Only CDR3 was analyzed; CDR1 and CDR2 were not.

V was shortened by 2 bases and J by 7 bases, with 9 bases between the two germline ends. CDR1 and CDR2 from the germline V gene are SGHTA and FQGNSA. There are 14 residues in the CDR3. Tumor tissue was taken before any definitive surgery or chemotherapy was given. TCRdb keeps only in-frame clones here, not all; method: immunoSEQ multiplex PCR. The sample contains 2,500 to 3,500 clones, 70% to 75% of which appear only once. As regards this clone: The target antigen is unknown.

The specimen was tumor tissue. V gene TRBV7-2 combines with J gene TRBJ1-6; no clear D. The clonotype originates from a human donor with high-grade serous ovarian cancer. CDR3 in amino acids: CASSLWAANSPLHF. The CDR3 DNA reads TGTGCCAGCAGCTTATGGGCAGCCAATTCACCCCTCCACTTT.